The T cell receptor beta chain described here comes from a study of cytomegalovirus exposure and HLA in healthy donors. PCR involved 60 Vbeta and 13 Jbeta primers. Assay used: immunoSEQ multiplex PCR; TCRdb lists only in-frame clones, some missing. The sample carries fewer than 250,000 clones, around 85% recorded once. V trimming: 2 bases; J trimming: 4 bases; junction bases outside the gene matches: 7. Germline assignment: CDR1 KGHSH and CDR2 LQKENI. This CDR3 is built from 16 residues. The chain combines TRBV18 with TRBJ2-3, with TRBD2 matching over 9 bases. The sequenced sample was PBMCs. The clonotype was recovered from a human donor in good health. The CDR3 sequence is CASSPTQREDADTQYF. The CDR3 DNA follows: TGTGCCAGCTCACCAACTCAGCGGGAGGATGCAGATACGCAGTATTTT.